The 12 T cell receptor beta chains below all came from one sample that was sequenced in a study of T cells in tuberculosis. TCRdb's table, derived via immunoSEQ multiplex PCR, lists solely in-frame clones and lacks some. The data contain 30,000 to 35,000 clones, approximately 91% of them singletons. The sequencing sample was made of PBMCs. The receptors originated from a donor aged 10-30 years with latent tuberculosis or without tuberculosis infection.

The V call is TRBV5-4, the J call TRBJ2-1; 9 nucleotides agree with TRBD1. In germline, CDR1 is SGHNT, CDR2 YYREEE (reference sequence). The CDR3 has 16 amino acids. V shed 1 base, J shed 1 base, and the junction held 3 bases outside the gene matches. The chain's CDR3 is CASSLIGTGSYNEQFF. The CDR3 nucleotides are TGTGCCAGCAGCTTGATAGGGACAGGGTCCTACAATGAGCAGTTCTTC.

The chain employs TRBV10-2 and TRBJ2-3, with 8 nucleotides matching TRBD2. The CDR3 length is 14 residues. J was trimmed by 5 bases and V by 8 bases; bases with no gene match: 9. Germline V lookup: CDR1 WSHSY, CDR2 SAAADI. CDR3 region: CASLSGIHGDTQYF. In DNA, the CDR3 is TGCGCCAGCCTTAGCGGGATACACGGAGATACGCAGTATTTT.

Here the CDR3 DNA reads TGTGCCAGCAGCCGGCCCGGACAGGCGAGCTATGGCTACACCTTC. Its translation: CASSRPGQASYGYTF. The J gene is TRBJ1-2, the V gene TRBV5-6; 7 bases align to TRBD1. The CDR3 covers 15 residues. Germline CDR1 reads SGHDT; CDR2 reads YYEEEE. J was trimmed by 4 bases and V by 4 bases; bases with no gene match: 10. Full variable domain (missing parts from reference TRBV5-6 and TRBJ1-2): DAGVTQSPTHLIKTRGQQVTLRCSPKSGHDTVSWYQQALGQGPQFIFQYYEEEERQRGNFPDRFSGHQFPNYSSELNVNALLLGDSALYLCASSRPGQASYGYTFGSGTRLTVV.

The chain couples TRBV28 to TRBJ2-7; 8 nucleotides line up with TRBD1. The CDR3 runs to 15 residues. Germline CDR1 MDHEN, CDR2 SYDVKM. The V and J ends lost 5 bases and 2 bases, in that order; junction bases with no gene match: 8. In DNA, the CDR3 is TGTGCCAGCAGTCCAGGGGGCGAAAGTCCCTACGAGCAGTACTTC. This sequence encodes CASSPGGESPYEQYF. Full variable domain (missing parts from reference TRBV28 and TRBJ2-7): DVKVTQSSRYLVKRTGEKVFLECVQDMDHENMFWYRQDPGLGLRLIYFSYDVKMKEKGDIPEGYSVSREKKERFSLILESASTNQTSMYLCASSPGGESPYEQYFGPGTRLTVT.

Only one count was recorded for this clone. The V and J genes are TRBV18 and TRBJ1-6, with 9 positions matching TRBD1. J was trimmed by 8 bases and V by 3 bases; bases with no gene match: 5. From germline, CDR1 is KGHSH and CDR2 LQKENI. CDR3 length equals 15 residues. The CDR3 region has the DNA TGTGCCAGCTCACCGGAACAGGGGGCTTATTCACCCCTCCACTTT. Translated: CASSPEQGAYSPLHF.

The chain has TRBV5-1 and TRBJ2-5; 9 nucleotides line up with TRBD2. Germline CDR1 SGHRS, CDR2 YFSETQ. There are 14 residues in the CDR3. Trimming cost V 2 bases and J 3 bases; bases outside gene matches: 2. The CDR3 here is CASSLLAGEETQYF. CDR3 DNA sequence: TGCGCCAGCAGCTTATTAGCGGGAGAAGAGACCCAGTACTTC.

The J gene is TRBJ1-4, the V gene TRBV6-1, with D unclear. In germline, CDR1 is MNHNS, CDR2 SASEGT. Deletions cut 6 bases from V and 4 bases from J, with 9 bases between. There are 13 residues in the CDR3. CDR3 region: CASRLGINEKLFF. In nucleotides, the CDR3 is TGTGCCAGCAGACTCGGGATTAATGAAAAACTGTTTTTT.

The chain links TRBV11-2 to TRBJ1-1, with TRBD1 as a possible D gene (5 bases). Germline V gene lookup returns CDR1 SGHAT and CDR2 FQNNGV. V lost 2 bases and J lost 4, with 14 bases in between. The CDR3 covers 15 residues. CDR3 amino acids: CASSLNGAKGTEAFF. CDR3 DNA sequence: TGTGCCAGCAGCTTAAATGGGGCCAAGGGCACTGAAGCTTTCTTT.

CDR3 nucleotides: TGTGCCATCAGCCGTGCACAGCCTCCGAGCACCGGGGAGCTGTTTTTT. This sequence encodes CAISRAQPPSTGELFF. The chain recombines TRBV10-3 with TRBJ2-2; D is unresolved. The length of the CDR3 is 16 residues. Germline loops: CDR1 ENHRY, CDR2 SYGVKD. Deletions cut 6 bases from V and 4 bases from J, with 18 bases between.

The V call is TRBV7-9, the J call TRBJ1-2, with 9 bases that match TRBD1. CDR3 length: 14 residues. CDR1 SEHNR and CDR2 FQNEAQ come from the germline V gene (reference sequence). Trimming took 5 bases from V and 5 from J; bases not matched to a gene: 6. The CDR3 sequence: CASSKGQGLYGYTF. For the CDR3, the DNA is TGTGCCAGCAGCAAAGGACAGGGGCTTTATGGCTACACCTTC.

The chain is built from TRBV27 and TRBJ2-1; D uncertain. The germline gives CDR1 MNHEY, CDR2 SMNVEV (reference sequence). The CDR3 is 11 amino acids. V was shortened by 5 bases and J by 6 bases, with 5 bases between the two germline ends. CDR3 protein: CASSPGNEQFF. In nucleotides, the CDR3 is TGTGCCAGCAGTCCCGGCAATGAGCAGTTCTTC.

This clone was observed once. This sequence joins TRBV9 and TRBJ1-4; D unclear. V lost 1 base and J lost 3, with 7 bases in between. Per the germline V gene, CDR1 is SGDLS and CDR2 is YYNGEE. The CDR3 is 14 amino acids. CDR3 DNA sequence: TGTGCCAGCAGCGTATCTGACTCTAATGAAAAACTGTTTTTT. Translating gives CASSVSDSNEKLFF. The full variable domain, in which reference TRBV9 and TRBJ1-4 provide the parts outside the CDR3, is DSGVTQTPKHLITATGQRVTLRCSPRSGDLSVYWYQQSLDQGLQFLIQYYNGEERAKGNILERFSAQQFPDLHSELNLSSLELGDSALYFCASSVSDSNEKLFFGSGTQLSVL.